This is a list of T cell receptor beta chains from one sample in a study of OX40 agonist ivuxolimab in advanced cancers. Using immunoSEQ multiplex PCR, the repertoire was profiled, and TCRdb retains in-frame clones only, with some absent. This sample yields fewer than 75,000 clones, of which about 83% are seen a single time; around 0.61% belongs to the top ten. The specimen was CD4+ or CD8+ T cells sorted from blood, collected in a trial of the OX40 agonist ivuxolimab. These receptors all stem from an adult with an advanced solid tumor such as melanoma, head and neck, liver or kidney cancer. CDR3s include the opening cysteine and the closing phenylalanine or tryptophan. A D gene is named only where the DNA matches it firmly. A row's size may be missing; if present it is once, few, many or a size class.

CDR3 length | clone size | D gene | J gene | V gene | CDR3 DNA | CDR3 protein
12 | - | - | TRBJ2-2 | TRBV6-5 | TGTGCCAGCGGAGGGAACACCGGGGAGCTGTTTTTT | CASGGNTGELFF
12 | - | - | TRBJ1-2 | TRBV30 | TGTGCCTGGAGTGCAGGTGTTGGTGGCTACACCTTC | CAWSAGVGGYTF
16 | once | - | TRBJ2-1 | TRBV5-1 | TGCGCCAGCAGCTTGGCAGGAGGGGCACCGGGCGATGAGCAGTTCTTC | CASSLAGGAPGDEQFF
14 | - | - | TRBJ1-3 | TRBV5-6 | TGTGCCAGCAGCTTGGAAATCTCTGGAAACACCATATATTTT | CASSLEISGNTIYF
13 | - | - | TRBJ2-7 | TRBV28 | TGTGCCAGCAGTCAAGGAGGGCCGGACGAGCAGTACTTC | CASSQGGPDEQYF
14 | - | TRBD1 | TRBJ1-2 | TRBV5-4 | TGTGCCAGCAGCTATCCAGACAGGGCCCGCGGCTACACCTTC | CASSYPDRARGYTF
16 | - | - | TRBJ1-1 | TRBV5-6 | TGTGCCAGCAGCCTGTTTGGCGGAGTCATGAACACTGAAGCTTTCTTT | CASSLFGGVMNTEAFF
12 | once | - | TRBJ2-3 | TRBV6-1 | TGTGCCAGCAGTGTGGGTGCAGATACGCAGTATTTT | CASSVGADTQYF
14 | few | - | TRBJ2-1 | TRBV6-5 | TGTGCCAGCAGTAAACACGTGAAGGGCCATGAGCAGTTCTTC | CASSKHVKGHEQFF
16 | once | TRBD1 | TRBJ2-7 | TRBV11-3 | TGTGCCAGCAGCTTAAGGCCCGGGACAGGGGGCTCCGAGCAGTACTTC | CASSLRPGTGGSEQYF
13 | - | TRBD1 | TRBJ2-2 | TRBV19 | TGTGCCACCGAGTTGACAGGGGTCGGGGAGCTGTTTTTT | CATELTGVGELFF
14 | - | TRBD1 | TRBJ1-2 | TRBV19 | TGTGCCAGTATACGGCTGGGACAGGGATATGGCTACACCTTC | CASIRLGQGYGYTF
12 | once | - | TRBJ1-1 | TRBV6-5 | TGTGCCAGCAGTTCCACCACGGGAGAAGCTTTCTTT | CASSSTTGEAFF
17 | - | TRBD2 | TRBJ2-5 | TRBV11-2 | TGTGCCAGCAGCCAAGAGGCGACTAGCGGGAATCAAGAGACCCAGTACTTC | CASSQEATSGNQETQYF
11 | - | - | TRBJ2-7 | TRBV20-1 | TGCAGTGCTAGGGCTCCTAACGAGCAGTACTTC | CSARAPNEQYF
13 | once | - | TRBJ2-7 | TRBV15 | TGTGCCACCAGCAGAGGGACAGAGTACGAGCAGTACTTC | CATSRGTEYEQYF
14 | - | TRBD1 | TRBJ2-7 | TRBV5-1 | TGCGCCAGCAGCCTGGGACAGGGTAATCACGAGCAGTACTTC | CASSLGQGNHEQYF
13 | - | - | TRBJ1-2 | TRBV6-6 | TGTGCCAGCAGTTTAGACCCTGTCTATGGCTACACCTTC | CASSLDPVYGYTF
14 | - | - | TRBJ2-4 | TRBV4-1 | TGCGCCAGCAGCCTCCAGGGGCGAAAAAACATTCAGTACTTC | CASSLQGRKNIQYF
16 | - | - | TRBJ2-5 | TRBV11-3 | TGTGCCAGCAGCTTGTTTGCGGGGGCCTTCGGGGAGACCCAGTACTTC | CASSLFAGAFGETQYF
15 | - | - | TRBJ2-7 | TRBV5-1 | TGCGCCAGCAGCCTCCAACCGACAGGCGTGGGCGAGCAGTACTTC | CASSLQPTGVGEQYF
15 | - | - | TRBJ1-1 | TRBV11-3 | TGTGCCAGCAGCTTAGGCCAGGGGCGAGGAACTGAAGCTTTCTTT | CASSLGQGRGTEAFF
15 | - | - | TRBJ2-1 | TRBV18 | TGTGCCAGCTCACCAAGGTCGCCCGTGGGCGATGAGCAGTTCTTC | CASSPRSPVGDEQFF
15 | - | - | TRBJ2-3 | TRBV7-3 | TGTGCCAGCAGCTTAGCAGGGGTGAGCACAGATACGCAGTATTTT | CASSLAGVSTDTQYF
11 | - | TRBD1 | TRBJ1-2 | TRBV5-1 | TGCGCCAGCAGCTCGGACAGGTCCTACACCTTC | CASSSDRSYTF
11 | - | - | TRBJ2-5 | TRBV5-1 | TGCGCCAGCGCAGCGAAGGAGACCCAGTACTTC | CASAAKETQYF
11 | few | - | TRBJ2-7 | TRBV20-1 | TGCAGTGCTAGAGATGCGACCGAGCAGTACTTC | CSARDATEQYF
12 | - | - | TRBJ2-7 | TRBV12-5 | TGTGCTAGTGGTTTCGCGGCATCCGAGCAGTACTTC | CASGFAASEQYF
14 | - | - | TRBJ2-1 | TRBV5-1 | TGCGCCAGCAGCGGTTCAGGGGAAATCAATGAGCAGTTCTTC | CASSGSGEINEQFF
15 | - | TRBD2 | TRBJ2-2 | TRBV7-8 | TGTGCCAGCAGCCGTGGGCTAGCGGGAGGCGGGGAGCTGTTTTTT | CASSRGLAGGGELFF
15 | - | - | TRBJ2-2 | TRBV7-9 | TGTGCCAGCAGCTTAGGGGTCCGCGGGACCGGGGAGCTGTTTTTT | CASSLGVRGTGELFF
16 | - | TRBD2 | TRBJ2-3 | TRBV27 | TGTGCCAGCAGTCTCCCCGGTATAGCGGGAACGACTACGCAGTATTTT | CASSLPGIAGTTTQYF
15 | - | - | TRBJ1-1 | TRBV5-1 | TGCGCCAGCAGCAACAGCCGGGGGCCTTTCACTGAAGCTTTCTTT | CASSNSRGPFTEAFF
15 | - | - | TRBJ2-1 | TRBV9 | TGTGCCAGCAGCGTAGCTTTCGGAGCCTACAATGAGCAGTTCTTC | CASSVAFGAYNEQFF
16 | - | - | TRBJ2-1 | TRBV10-2 | TGCGCCAGCAGTGAGTCGATCGGGGGCCTTTACAATGAGCAGTTCTTC | CASSESIGGLYNEQFF
15 | - | - | TRBJ2-5 | TRBV4-1 | TGCGCCAGCAGCCAAGAGGGACAACTCCAAGAGACCCAGTACTTC | CASSQEGQLQETQYF
12 | - | - | TRBJ2-3 | TRBV19 | TGTGCCAGTAGTACAGACACAGATACGCAGTATTTT | CASSTDTDTQYF
14 | - | - | TRBJ2-7 | TRBV27 | TGTGCCAGCAGTTTCGATCGTGGGGCCTACGAGCAGTACTTC | CASSFDRGAYEQYF
15 | - | TRBD1 | TRBJ2-1 | TRBV18 | TGTGCCAGCTCACCAGGGGACAGGCTGAGGAATGAGCAGTTCTTC | CASSPGDRLRNEQFF
14 | - | - | TRBJ1-2 | TRBV30 | TGTGCCTGGAGTGTATCAGGGTCAGTCTATGGCTACACCTTC | CAWSVSGSVYGYTF
13 | - | TRBD1 | TRBJ2-1 | TRBV27 | TGTGCCAGCAGTCGATCCCCCGACAGGGCGCAGTTCTTC | CASSRSPDRAQFF
17 | - | TRBD1 | TRBJ2-3 | TRBV18 | TGTGCCAGCTCACCTAGGGACAGGGGAATAGGCACAGATACGCAGTATTTT | CASSPRDRGIGTDTQYF
15 | - | - | TRBJ2-2 | TRBV7-3 | TGTGCCAGCAGCGTTGAGGGGGCGAACACCGGGGAGCTGTTTTTT | CASSVEGANTGELFF
14 | - | TRBD2 | TRBJ2-5 | TRBV6-1 | TGTGCCAGCAGTGAACTAGCGGGTCAAGAGACCCAGTACTTC | CASSELAGQETQYF
13 | - | - | TRBJ2-5 | TRBV19 | TGTGCCAGTAGTCCCCGACAGACGGAGACCCAGTACTTC | CASSPRQTETQYF
14 | - | TRBD1 | TRBJ2-7 | TRBV15 | TGTGCCACCAGCATGATGACAGGGATCGACGAGCAGTACTTC | CATSMMTGIDEQYF
14 | - | TRBD1 | TRBJ1-2 | TRBV14 | TGTGCCAGCAGCCGGGACAGTTCTAACTATGGCTACACCTTC | CASSRDSSNYGYTF
15 | few | TRBD1 | TRBJ1-2 | TRBV19 | TGTGCCAGTAGTGGGCGACAGGGGGCCCTCTATGGCTACACCTTC | CASSGRQGALYGYTF
12 | - | - | TRBJ1-5 | TRBV19 | TGTGCCAGTACAAGGGGAAATCAGCCCCAGCATTTT | CASTRGNQPQHF
13 | few | - | TRBJ2-7 | TRBV7-9 | TGTGCCAGCAGCTTAGGACTAGCCTACGAGCAGTACTTC | CASSLGLAYEQYF
15 | - | - | TRBJ1-1 | TRBV7-6 | TGTGCCAGCAGCTTATCTGCGGGGGCGAACACTGAAGCTTTCTTT | CASSLSAGANTEAFF
15 | - | TRBD2 | TRBJ2-6 | TRBV19 | TGTGCCAGTACCCGCGGGAGCTCTGGGGCCAACGTCCTGACTTTC | CASTRGSSGANVLTF
15 | few | TRBD1 | TRBJ1-5 | TRBV4-1 | TGCGCCAGCAGCCAGGCCGGGACAGGAAATCAGCCCCAGCATTTT | CASSQAGTGNQPQHF